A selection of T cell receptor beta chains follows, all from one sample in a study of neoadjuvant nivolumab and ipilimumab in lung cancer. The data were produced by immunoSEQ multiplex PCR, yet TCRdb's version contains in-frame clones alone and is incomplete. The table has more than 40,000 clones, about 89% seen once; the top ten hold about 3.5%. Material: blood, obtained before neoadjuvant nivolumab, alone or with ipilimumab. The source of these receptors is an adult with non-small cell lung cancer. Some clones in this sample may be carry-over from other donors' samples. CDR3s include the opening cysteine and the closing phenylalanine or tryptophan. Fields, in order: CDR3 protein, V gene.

CDR3 protein: CAVPGGTGGLGHYEQYF; V gene: TRBV7-9
CDR3 protein: CASTLTLRPADTQYF; V gene: TRBV6-6
CDR3 protein: CASSEYGGPGETQYF; V gene: TRBV25-1
CDR3 protein: CASTPTSGNTGELFF; V gene: TRBV2
CDR3 protein: CATSRDQTGWSYEQYF; V gene: TRBV15
CDR3 protein: CASSLRGADTQYF; V gene: TRBV11-2
CDR3 protein: CSVGPLGSYEQYF; V gene: TRBV29-1
CDR3 protein: CAISESDRGYTF; V gene: TRBV10-3
CDR3 protein: CASISSRPSGSMHEQYF; V gene: TRBV2
CDR3 protein: CASTLPGWPEQFF; V gene: TRBV5-1
CDR3 protein: CASSSGRGNTEAFF; V gene: TRBV5-1
CDR3 protein: CASSLSGLVNEQFF; V gene: TRBV5-1
CDR3 protein: CASSSKRMGGSTYEQYF; V gene: TRBV5-6
CDR3 protein: CASSLSPTGSRAYEQYF; V gene: TRBV7-9